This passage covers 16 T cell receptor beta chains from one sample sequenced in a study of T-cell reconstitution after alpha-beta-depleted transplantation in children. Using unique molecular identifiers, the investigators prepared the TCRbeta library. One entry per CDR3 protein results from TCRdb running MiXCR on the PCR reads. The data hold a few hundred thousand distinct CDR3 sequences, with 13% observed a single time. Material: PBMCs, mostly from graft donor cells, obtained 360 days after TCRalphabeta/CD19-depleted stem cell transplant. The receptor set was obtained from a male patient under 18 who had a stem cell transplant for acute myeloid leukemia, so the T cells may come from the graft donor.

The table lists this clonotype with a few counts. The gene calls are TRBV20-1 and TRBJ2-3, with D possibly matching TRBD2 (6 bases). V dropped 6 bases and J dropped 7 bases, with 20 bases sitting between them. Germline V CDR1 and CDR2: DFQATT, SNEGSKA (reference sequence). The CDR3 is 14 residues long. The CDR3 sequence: CSAPPGDSGYTQYF. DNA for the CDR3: TGCAGTGCCCCCCCCGGAGATAGCGGCTATACGCAGTATTTT.

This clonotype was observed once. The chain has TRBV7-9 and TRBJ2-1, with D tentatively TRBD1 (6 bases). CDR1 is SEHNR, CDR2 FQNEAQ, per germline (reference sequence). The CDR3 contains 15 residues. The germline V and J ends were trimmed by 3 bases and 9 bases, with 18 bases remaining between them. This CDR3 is CASSFSPLGAVEQFF. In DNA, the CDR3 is TGTGCCAGCAGCTTTAGTCCGCTGGGGGCCGTTGAGCAGTTCTTC.

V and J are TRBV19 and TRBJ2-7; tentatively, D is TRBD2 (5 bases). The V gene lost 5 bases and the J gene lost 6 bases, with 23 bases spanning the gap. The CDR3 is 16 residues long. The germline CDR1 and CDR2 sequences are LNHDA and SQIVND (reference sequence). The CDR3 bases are TGTGCCAGTAGTTCCCTCGGTACCCGGGCGGGCTCCGAGCAGTACTTC. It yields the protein CASSSLGTRAGSEQYF.

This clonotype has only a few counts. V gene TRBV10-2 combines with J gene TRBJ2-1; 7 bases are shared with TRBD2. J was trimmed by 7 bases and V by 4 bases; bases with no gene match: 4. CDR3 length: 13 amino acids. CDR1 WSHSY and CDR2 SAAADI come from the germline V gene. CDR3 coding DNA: TGCGCCAGCAGTGGGACTAGTTTGAATGAGCAGTTCTTC. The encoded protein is CASSGTSLNEQFF.

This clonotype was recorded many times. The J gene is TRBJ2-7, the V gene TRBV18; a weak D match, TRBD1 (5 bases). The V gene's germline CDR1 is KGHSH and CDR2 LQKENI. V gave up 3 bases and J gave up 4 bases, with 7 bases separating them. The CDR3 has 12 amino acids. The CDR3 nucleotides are TGTGCCAGCTCACCCGCAGGGTACGAGCAGTACGTC. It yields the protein CASSPAGYEQYV.

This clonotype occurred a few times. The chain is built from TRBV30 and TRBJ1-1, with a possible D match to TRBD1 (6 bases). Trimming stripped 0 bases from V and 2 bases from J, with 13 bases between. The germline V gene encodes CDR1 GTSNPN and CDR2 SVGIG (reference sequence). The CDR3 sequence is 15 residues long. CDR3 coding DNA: TGTGCCTGGAGTGTTTGGACAGCCCTTAACACTGAAGCTTTCTTT. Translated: CAWSVWTALNTEAFF. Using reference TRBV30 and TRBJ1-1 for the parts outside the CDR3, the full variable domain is SQTIHQWPATLVQPVGSPLSLECTVEGTSNPNLYWYRQAAGRGLQLLFYSVGIGQISSEVPQNLSASRPQDRQFILSSKKLLLSDSGFYLCAWSVWTALNTEAFFGQGTRLTVV.

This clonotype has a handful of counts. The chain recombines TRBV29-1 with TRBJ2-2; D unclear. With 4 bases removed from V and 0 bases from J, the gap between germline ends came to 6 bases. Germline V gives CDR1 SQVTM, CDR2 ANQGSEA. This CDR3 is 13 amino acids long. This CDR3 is CSVGQSNTGELFF. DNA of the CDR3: TGCAGCGTTGGACAATCGAACACCGGGGAGCTGTTTTTT.

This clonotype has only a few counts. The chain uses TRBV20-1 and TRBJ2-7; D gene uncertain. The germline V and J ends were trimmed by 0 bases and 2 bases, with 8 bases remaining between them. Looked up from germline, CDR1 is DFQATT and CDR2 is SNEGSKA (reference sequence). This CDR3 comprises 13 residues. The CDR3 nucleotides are TGCAGTGCTAGAGACAGTTACCCCTACGAGCAGTACTTC. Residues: CSARDSYPYEQYF.

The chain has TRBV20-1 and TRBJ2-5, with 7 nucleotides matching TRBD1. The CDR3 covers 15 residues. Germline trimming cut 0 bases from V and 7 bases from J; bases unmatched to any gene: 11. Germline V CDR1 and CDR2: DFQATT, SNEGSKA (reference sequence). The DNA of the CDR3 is TGCAGTGCTAGAGATCCTGGGCCACAGGGGTTGACCCAGTACTTC. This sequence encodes CSARDPGPQGLTQYF.

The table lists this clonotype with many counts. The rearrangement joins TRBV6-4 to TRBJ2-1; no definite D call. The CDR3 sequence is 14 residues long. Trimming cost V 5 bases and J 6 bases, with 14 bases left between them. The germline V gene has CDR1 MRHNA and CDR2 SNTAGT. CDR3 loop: CASSRSNSANEQFF. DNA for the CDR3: TGTGCCAGCAGTAGGAGTAACTCGGCCAATGAGCAGTTCTTC.

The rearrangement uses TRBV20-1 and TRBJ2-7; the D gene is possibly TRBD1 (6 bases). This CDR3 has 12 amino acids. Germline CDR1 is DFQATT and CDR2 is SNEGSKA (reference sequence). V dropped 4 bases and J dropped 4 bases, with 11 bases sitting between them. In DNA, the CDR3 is TGCAGTGCTACCGGGACACTTTACGAGCAGTACTTC. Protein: CSATGTLYEQYF.

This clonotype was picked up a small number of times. The CDR3 nucleotides are TGCAGTGCCATCTTAGGGGGGGGCTACGAGCAGTACTTC. It yields the protein CSAILGGGYEQYF. This chain uses TRBV20-1 with TRBJ2-7, with a possible D match to TRBD2 (7 bases). Trimming took 6 bases from V and 3 from J, leaving 15 bases between them. Germline V gene sequence: CDR1 DFQATT, CDR2 SNEGSKA (reference sequence). CDR3 size: 13 residues.

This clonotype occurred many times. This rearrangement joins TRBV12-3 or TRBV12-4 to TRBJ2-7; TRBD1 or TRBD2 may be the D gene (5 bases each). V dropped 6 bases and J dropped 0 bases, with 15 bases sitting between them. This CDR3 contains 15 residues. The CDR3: CASSRGSGSSYEQYF. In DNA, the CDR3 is TGTGCCAGCAGCCGGGGATCAGGGAGCTCCTACGAGCAGTACTTC.

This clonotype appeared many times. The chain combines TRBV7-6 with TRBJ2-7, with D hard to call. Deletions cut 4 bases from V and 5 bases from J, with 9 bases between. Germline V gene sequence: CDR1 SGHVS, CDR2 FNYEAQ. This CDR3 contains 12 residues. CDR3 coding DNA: TGTGCCAGCAGCTCCGAATTCCACGAGCAGTACTTC. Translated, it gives CASSSEFHEQYF.

CDR3 sequence reads: CASSPGTGRWANVLTF. Here the CDR3 DNA reads TGTGCCAGCTCACCAGGGACAGGCCGTTGGGCCAACGTCCTGACTTTC. The rearrangement links TRBV18 to TRBJ2-6; 8 nucleotides line up with TRBD1. CDR3 length: 16 residues. Per the germline V gene, CDR1 is KGHSH and CDR2 is LQKENI. J was trimmed by 5 bases and V by 2 bases; bases with no gene match: 5. The full variable domain, with the rest looked up from reference TRBV18 and TRBJ2-6, is NAGVMQNPRHLVRRRGQEARLRCSPMKGHSHVYWYRQLPEEGLKFMVYLQKENIIDESGMPKERFSAEFPKEGPSILRIQQVVRGDSAAYFCASSPGTGRWANVLTFGAGSRLTVL.

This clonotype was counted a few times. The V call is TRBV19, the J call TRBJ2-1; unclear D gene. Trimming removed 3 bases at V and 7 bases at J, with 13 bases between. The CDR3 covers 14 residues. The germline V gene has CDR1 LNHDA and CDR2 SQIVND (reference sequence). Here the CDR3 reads CASSIKGLWNEQFF. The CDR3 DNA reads TGTGCCAGTAGTATCAAGGGTCTTTGGAATGAGCAGTTCTTC.